The present entry profiles one TCR beta chain with its context. Its antigen is unknown. The PCR contained 60 Vbeta and 13 Jbeta primers. TCRdb's copy holds only in-frame clones and misses some; the assay was immunoSEQ multiplex PCR. The data show 84,000 or so clones, around 77% seen once. This CDR3 is built from 15 residues. The trim removed 4 bases at V and 5 bases at J, leaving 7 bases unmatched. From germline, CDR1 is MGHRA and CDR2 YSYEKL. This specimen comes from a study of cytomegalovirus exposure and HLA in healthy donors. Findings and caveats of the study: Previous analysis showed most TCR beta V segments were productive about 87% or about 30% of the time.

Material for sequencing was PBMCs. This TCR came from a man aged 45 to 65 in good health and CMV-seronegative. The chain employs TRBV4-1 and TRBJ1-4, with TRBD1 matching over 7 bases. CDR3 residues: CASSLSDRENEKLFF. DNA for the CDR3: TGCGCCAGCAGCCTATCCGACAGGGAAAATGAAAAACTGTTTTTT.